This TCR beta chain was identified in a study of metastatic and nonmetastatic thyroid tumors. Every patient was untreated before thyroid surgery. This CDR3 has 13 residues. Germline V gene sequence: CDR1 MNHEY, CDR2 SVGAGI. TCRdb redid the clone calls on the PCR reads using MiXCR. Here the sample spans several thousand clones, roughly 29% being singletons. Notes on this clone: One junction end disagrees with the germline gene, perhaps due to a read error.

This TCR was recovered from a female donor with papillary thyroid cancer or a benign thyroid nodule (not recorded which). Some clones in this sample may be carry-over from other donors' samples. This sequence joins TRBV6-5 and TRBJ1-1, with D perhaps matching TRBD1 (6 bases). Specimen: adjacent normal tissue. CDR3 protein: CASQGQPNTEAFF. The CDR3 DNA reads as TGCGCCAGCCAGGGACAACCAAACACTGAAGCTTTCTTT.